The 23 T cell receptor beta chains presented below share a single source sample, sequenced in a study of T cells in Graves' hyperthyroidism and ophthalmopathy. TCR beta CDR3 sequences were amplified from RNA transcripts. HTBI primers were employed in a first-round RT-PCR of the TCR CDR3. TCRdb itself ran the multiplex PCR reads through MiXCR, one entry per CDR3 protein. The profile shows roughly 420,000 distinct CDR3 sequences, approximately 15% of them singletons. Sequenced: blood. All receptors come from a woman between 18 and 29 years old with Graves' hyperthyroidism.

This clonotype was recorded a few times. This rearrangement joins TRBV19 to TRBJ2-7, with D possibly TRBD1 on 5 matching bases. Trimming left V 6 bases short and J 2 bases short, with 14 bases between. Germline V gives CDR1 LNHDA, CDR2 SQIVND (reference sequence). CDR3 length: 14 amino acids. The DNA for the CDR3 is TGTGCCAGTAGGAACAGGCTTGAGGCCTACGAGCAGTACTTC. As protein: CASRNRLEAYEQYF.

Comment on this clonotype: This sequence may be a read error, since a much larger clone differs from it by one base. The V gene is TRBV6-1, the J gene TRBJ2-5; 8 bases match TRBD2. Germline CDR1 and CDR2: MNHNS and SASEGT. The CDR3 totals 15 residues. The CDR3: CASRAPRGGKETQHF. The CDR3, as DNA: TGTGCCAGCAGGGCCCCCCGGGGGGGCAAGGAGACCCAGCACTTC.

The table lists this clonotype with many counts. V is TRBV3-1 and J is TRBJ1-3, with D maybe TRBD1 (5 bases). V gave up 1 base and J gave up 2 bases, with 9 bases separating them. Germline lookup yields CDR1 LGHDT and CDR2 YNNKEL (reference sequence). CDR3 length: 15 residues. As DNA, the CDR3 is TGTGCCAGCAGCCAAGGGGGGGAAACTGGAAACACCATATATTTT. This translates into CASSQGGETGNTIYF.

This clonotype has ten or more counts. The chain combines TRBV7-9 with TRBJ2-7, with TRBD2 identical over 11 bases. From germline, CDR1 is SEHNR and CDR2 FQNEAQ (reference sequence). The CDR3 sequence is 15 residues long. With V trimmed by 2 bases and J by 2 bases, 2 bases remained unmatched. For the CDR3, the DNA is TGTGCCAGCAGCTTACCGACTAGCGGGACCTACGAGCAGTACTTC. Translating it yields CASSLPTSGTYEQYF.

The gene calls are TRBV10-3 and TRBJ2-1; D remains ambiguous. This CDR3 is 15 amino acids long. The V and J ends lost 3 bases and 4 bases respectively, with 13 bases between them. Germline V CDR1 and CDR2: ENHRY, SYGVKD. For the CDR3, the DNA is TGTGCCATCAGTGATGGGAAACGGCGTTACAATGAGCAGTTCTTC. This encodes CAISDGKRRYNEQFF.

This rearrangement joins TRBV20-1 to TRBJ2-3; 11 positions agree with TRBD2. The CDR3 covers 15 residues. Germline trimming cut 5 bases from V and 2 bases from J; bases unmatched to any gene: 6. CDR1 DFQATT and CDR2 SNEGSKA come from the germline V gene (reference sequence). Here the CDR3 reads CSACGTSGNTDTQYF. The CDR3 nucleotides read TGCAGTGCTTGTGGGACTAGCGGAAACACAGATACGCAGTATTTT.

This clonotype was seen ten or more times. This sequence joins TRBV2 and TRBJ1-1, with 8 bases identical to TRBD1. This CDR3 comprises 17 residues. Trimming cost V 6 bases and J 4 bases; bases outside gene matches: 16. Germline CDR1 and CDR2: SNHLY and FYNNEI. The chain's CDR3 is CASSVRGRGPGSTEAFF. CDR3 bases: TGTGCCAGCAGCGTAAGGGGCAGGGGGCCGGGTAGCACTGAAGCTTTCTTT.

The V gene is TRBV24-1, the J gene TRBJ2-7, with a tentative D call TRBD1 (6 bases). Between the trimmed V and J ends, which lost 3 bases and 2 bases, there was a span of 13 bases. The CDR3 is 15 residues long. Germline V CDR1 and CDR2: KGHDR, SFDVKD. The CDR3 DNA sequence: TGTGCCACCAGTGATCTACAGGGTAGTACCTACGAGCAGTACTTC. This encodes CATSDLQGSTYEQYF.

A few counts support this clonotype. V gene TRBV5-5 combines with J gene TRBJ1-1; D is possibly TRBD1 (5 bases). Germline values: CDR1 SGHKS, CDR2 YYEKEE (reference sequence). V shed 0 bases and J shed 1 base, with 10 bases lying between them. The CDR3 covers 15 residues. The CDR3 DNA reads TGTGCCAGCAGCTTGGTGCCAGGGACGAACACTGAAGCTTTCTTT. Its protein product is CASSLVPGTNTEAFF. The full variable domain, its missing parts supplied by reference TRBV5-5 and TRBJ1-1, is DAGVTQSPTHLIKTRGQQVTLRCSPISGHKSVSWYQQVLGQGPQFIFQYYEKEERGRGNFPDRFSARQFPNYSSELNVNALLLGDSALYLCASSLVPGTNTEAFFGQGTRLTVV.

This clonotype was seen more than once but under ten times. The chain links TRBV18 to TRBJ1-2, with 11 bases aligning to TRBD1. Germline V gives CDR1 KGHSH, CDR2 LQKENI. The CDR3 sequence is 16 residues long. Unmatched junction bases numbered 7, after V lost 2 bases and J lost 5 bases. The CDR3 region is CASSPNRDRGTYGYTF. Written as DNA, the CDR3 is TGTGCCAGCTCACCAAATCGGGACAGGGGGACATATGGCTACACCTTC.

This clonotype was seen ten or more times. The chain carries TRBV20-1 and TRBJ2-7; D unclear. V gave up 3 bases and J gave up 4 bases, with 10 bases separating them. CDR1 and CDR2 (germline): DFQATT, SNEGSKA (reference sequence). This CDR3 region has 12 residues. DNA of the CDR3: TGCAGTGCTAGCGGGCATCAATACGAGCAGTACTTC. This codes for CSASGHQYEQYF.

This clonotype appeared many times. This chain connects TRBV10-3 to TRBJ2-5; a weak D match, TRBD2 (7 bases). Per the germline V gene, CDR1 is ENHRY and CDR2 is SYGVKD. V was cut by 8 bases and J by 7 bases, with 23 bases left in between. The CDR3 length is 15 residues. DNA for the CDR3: TGTGCCATCGGCGGGGGTGGGACACAGGTGGCGACCCAGTACTTC. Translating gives CAIGGGGTQVATQYF.

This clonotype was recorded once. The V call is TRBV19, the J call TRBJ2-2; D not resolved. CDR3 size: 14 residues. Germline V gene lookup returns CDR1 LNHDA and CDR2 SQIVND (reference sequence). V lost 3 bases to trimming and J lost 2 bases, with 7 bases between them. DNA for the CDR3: TGTGCCAGTAGTATTTCGTTAAACACCGGGGAGCTGTTTTTT. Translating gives CASSISLNTGELFF. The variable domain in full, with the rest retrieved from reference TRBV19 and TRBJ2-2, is DGGITQSPKYLFRKEGQNVTLSCEQNLNHDAMYWYRQDPGQGLRLIYYSQIVNDFQKGDIAEGYSVSREKKESFPLTVTSAQKNPTAFYLCASSISLNTGELFFGEGSRLTVL.

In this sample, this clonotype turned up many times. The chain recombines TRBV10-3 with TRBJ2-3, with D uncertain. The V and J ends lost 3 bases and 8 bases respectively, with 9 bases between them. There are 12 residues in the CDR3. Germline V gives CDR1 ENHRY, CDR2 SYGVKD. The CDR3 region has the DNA TGTGCCATCAGTGACGTGTTTGGTACGCAGTATTTT. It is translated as CAISDVFGTQYF.

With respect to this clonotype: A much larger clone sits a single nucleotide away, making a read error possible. CDR3 in DNA: TGTGCCGGCAGCCCGACCCTCGGACGGGACAATGAGCAGTTCTTC. Its protein product is CAGSPTLGRDNEQFF. The J gene is TRBJ2-1, the V gene TRBV9; no definite D call. CDR3 length: 15 residues. CDR1 is SGDLS and CDR2 is YYNGEE in the germline V gene.

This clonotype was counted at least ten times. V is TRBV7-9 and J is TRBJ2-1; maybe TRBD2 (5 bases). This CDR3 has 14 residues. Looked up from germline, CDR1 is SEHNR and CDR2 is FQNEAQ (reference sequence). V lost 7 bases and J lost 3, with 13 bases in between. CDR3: CASTPERGYNEQFF. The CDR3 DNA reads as TGTGCCAGCACCCCCGAACGGGGCTACAATGAGCAGTTCTTC.

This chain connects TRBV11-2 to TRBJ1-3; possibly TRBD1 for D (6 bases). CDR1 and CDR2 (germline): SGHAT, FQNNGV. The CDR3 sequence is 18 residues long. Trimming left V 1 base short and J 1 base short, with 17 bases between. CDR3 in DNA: TGTGCCAGCAGCTTAGGCAGGGGCGGCGTTGGGTCTGGAAACACCATATATTTT. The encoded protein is CASSLGRGGVGSGNTIYF.

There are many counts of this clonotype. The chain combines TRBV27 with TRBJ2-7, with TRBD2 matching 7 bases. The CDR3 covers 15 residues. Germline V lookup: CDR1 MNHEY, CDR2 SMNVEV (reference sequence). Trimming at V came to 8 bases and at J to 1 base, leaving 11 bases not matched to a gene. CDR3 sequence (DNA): TGTGCCAGCTCACCGGGCGGGAGATGGTCCTACGAGCAGTACTTC. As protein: CASSPGGRWSYEQYF.

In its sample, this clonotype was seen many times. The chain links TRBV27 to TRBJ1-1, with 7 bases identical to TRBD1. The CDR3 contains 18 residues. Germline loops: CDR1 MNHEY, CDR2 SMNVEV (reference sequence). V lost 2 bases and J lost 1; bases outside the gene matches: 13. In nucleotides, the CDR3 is TGTGCCAGCAGTTTAAAGGGCCTGACAGGGACCTCGAACACTGAAGCTTTCTTT. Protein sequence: CASSLKGLTGTSNTEAFF.

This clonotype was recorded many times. In DNA, the CDR3 is TGTGCCAGCAGTTTATTGACAGGGCCGAACACCGGGGAGCTGTTTTTT. This sequence encodes CASSLLTGPNTGELFF. V and J are TRBV12-3 or TRBV12-4 and TRBJ2-2; 7 bases are a match to TRBD1. The CDR3 is 16 residues long. V trimming: 2 bases; J trimming: 0 bases; junction bases outside the gene matches: 3.

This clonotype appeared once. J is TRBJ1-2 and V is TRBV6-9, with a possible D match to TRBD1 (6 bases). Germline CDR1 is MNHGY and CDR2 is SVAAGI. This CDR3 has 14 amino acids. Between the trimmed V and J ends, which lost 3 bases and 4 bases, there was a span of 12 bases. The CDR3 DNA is TGTGCCAGCAGTTACGGGGGGCGCGGCTATGGCTACACCTTC. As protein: CASSYGGRGYGYTF.

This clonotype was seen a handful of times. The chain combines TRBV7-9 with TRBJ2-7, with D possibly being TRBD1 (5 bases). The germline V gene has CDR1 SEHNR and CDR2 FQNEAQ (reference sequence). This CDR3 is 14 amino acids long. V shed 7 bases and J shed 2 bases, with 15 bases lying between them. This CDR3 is CASTFTQGPYEQYF. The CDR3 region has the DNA TGTGCCAGCACGTTCACGCAGGGCCCCTACGAGCAGTACTTC.

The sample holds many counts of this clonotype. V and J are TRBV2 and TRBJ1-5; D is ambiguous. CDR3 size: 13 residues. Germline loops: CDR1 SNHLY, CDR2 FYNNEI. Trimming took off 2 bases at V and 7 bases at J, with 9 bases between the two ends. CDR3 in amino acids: CASSEKATQPQHF. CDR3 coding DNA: TGTGCCAGCAGTGAAAAGGCCACCCAGCCCCAGCATTTT.